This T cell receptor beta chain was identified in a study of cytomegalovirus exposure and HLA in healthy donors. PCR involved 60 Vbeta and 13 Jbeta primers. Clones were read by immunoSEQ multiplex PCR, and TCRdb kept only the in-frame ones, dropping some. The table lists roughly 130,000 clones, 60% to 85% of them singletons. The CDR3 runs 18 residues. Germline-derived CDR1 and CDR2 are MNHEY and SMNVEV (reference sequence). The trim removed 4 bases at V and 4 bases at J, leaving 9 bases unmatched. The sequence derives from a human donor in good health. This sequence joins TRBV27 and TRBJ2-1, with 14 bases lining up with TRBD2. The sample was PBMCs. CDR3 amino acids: CASSSSGTSGGPYNEQFF. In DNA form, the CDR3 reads TGTGCCAGCAGTTCCTCGGGGACTAGCGGGGGACCTTACAATGAGCAGTTCTTC.